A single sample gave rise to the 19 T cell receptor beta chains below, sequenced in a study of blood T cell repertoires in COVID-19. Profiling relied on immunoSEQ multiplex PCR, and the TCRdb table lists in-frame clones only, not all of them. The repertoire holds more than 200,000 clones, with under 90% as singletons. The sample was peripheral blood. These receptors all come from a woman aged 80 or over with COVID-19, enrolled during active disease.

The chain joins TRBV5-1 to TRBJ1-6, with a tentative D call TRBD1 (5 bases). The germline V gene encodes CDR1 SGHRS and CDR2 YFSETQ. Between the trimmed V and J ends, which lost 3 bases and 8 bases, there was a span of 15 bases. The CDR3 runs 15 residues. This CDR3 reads CASSWGEGGYSPLHF. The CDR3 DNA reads TGCGCCAGCAGCTGGGGCGAGGGAGGCTATTCACCCCTCCACTTT.

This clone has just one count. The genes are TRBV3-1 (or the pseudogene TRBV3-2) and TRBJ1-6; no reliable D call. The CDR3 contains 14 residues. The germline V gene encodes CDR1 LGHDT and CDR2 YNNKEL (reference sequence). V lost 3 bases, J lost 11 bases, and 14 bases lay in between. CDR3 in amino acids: CASSQAPRVPPLHF. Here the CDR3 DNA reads TGTGCCAGCAGCCAGGCCCCACGGGTGCCACCCCTCCACTTT.

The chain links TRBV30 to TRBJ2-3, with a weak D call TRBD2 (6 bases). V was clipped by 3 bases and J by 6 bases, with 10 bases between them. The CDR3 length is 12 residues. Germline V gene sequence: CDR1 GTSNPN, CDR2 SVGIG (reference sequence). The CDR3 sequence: CAWSGRGDTQYF. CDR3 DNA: TGTGCCTGGAGCGGGAGAGGGGATACGCAGTATTTT.

For the CDR3, the DNA is TGTGCCAGCAGCTTCAGGGAAGGAGAAAAACTGTTTTTT. It is translated as CASSFREGEKLFF. The chain couples TRBV7-9 to TRBJ1-4; D may be TRBD1 (5 bases). The V end lost 3 bases, the J end lost 8 bases, and 10 bases lay between the germline ends. Germline values: CDR1 SEHNR, CDR2 FQNEAQ (reference sequence). The CDR3 spans 13 residues.

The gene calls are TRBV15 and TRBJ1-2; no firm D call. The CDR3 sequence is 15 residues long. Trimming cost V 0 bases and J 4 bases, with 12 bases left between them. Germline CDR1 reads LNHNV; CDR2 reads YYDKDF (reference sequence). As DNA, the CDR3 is TGTGCCACCAGCAGAGAAAATGGAGGACTCTATGGCTACACCTTC. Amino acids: CATSRENGGLYGYTF.

CDR3 bases: TGTGCCAGCAGCTTTTTAGGGGACAGGGACACTGAAGCTTTCTTT. This translates into CASSFLGDRDTEAFF. This chain joins TRBV5-6 and TRBJ1-1; 9 nucleotides agree with TRBD1. The CDR3 length is 15 residues. Germline CDR1 reads SGHDT; CDR2 reads YYEEEE. J lost 3 bases, V lost 2 bases, and 5 bases had no gene match.

The CDR3 region is CASSFAGGTYNSPLHF. In DNA form, the CDR3 reads TGTGCCAGCAGTTTTGCAGGGGGAACCTATAATTCACCCCTCCACTTT. The chain couples TRBV7-6 to TRBJ1-6; 7 positions match TRBD1. Germline CDR1 and CDR2: SGHVS and FNYEAQ. V was pared by 6 bases and J by 2 bases, with 7 bases of the junction left unmatched. The CDR3 totals 16 residues. Looking up the rest from reference TRBV7-6 and TRBJ1-6 gives the full variable domain: GAGVSQSPRYKVTKRGQDVALRCDPISGHVSLYWYRQALGQGPEFLTYFNYEAQQDKSGLPNDRFSAERPEGSISTLTIQRTEQRDSAMYRCASSFAGGTYNSPLHFGNGTRLTVT.

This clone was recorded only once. CDR3 bases: TGTGCCAGCAGCCGGGACAGTCACCTAGGTGGCTACACCTTC. It codes for CASSRDSHLGGYTF. The chain employs TRBV9 and TRBJ1-2, with TRBD1 matching 7 bases. The J segment lost 7 bases and the V segment lost 4 bases, leaving 10 bases of the junction unmatched. This CDR3 is built from 14 residues. The germline V gene has CDR1 SGDLS and CDR2 YYNGEE.

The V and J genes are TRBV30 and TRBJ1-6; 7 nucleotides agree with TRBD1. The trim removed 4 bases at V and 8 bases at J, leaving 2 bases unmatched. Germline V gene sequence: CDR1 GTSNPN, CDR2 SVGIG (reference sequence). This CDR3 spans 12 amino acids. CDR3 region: CAWTTGDSPLHF. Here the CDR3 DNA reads TGTGCCTGGACAACAGGGGATTCACCCCTCCACTTT.

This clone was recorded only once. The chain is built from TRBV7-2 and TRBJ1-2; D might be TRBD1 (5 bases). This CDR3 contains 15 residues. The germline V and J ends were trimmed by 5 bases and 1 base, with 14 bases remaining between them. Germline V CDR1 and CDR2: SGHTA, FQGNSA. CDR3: CASSTSGDYNYGYTF. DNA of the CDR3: TGTGCCAGCAGCACGAGCGGGGACTATAACTATGGCTACACCTTC.

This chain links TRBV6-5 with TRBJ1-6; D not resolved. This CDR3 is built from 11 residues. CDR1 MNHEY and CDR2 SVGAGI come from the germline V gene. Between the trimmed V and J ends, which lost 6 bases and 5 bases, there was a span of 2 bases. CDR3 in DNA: TGTGCCAGCAGCAATAATTCACCCCTCCACTTT. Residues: CASSNNSPLHF.

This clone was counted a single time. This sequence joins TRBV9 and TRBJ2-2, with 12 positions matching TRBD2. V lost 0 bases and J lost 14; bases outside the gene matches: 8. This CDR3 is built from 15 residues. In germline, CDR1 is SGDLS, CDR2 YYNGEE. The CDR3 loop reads CASSVASSGGAGLFF. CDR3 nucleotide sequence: TGTGCCAGCAGCGTAGCTTCTAGCGGGGGGGCTGGTCTGTTTTTT.

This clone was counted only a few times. This chain's CDR3 is CASRPSGGVSEQYV. CDR3 bases: TGTGCCAGTAGACCCTCCGGGGGGGTGAGTGAGCAGTACGTC. The gene calls are TRBV19 and TRBJ2-7, with 8 bases that match TRBD2. This CDR3 has 14 amino acids. V lost 6 bases, J lost 7 bases, and 11 bases stayed unmatched. Germline loops: CDR1 LNHDA, CDR2 SQIVND (reference sequence).

The CDR3 DNA is TGTGCCAGCAGCTCGCAACCAGGTAATCAGCCCCAGCATTTT. It translates to CASSSQPGNQPQHF. The J gene is TRBJ1-5, the V gene TRBV7-2; D is unclear. V gave up 4 bases and J gave up 4 bases, with 11 bases separating them. CDR3 length: 14 amino acids. Looked up from germline, CDR1 is SGHTA and CDR2 is FQGNSA.

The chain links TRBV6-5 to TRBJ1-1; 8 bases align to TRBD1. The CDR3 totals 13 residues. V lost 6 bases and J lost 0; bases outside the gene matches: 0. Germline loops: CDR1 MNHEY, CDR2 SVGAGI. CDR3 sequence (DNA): TGTGCCAGCAGACAGGGGGTGAACACTGAAGCTTTCTTT. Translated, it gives CASRQGVNTEAFF.

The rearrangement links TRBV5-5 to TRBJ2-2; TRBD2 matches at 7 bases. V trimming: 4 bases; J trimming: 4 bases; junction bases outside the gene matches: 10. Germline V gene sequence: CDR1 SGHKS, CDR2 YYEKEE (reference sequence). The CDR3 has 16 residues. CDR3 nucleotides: TGTGCCAGCAGCCAGGGACTAATGATAGGCACCGGGGAGCTGTTTTTT. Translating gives CASSQGLMIGTGELFF.

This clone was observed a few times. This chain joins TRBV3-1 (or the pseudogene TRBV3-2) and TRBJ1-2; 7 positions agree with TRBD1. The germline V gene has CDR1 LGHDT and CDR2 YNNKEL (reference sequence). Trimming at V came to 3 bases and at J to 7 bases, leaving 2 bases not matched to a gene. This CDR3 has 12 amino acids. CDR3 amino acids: CASSHQGGGYTF. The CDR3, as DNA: TGTGCCAGCAGCCATCAGGGGGGTGGCTACACCTTC.

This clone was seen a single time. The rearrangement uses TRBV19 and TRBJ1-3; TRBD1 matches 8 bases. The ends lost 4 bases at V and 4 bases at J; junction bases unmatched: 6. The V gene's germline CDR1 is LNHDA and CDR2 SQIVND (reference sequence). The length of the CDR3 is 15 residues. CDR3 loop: CASSNQGASGNTIYF. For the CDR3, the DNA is TGTGCCAGTAGTAACCAGGGGGCGTCGGGAAACACCATATATTTT.

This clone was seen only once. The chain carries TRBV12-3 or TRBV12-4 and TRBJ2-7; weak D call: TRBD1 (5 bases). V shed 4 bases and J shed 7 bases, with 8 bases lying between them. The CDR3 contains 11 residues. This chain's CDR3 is CASSSGWEQYF. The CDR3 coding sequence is TGTGCCAGCAGTTCAGGGTGGGAGCAGTACTTC.